This T cell receptor (beta chain) is drawn from a study of T cells after yellow fever vaccination. Points from the study as a whole: At 95% to 98% for CD4 and 70% to 90% for CD8, most primary-vaccination clones showed up again after the booster. On re-exposure, the response was weaker but peaked faster, at day 5 versus 15. Any FACS-sorted repertoire could hold abundant clonotypes that contaminate it from the bulk population.

This CDR3 contains 12 residues. Per the germline V gene, CDR1 is DFQATT and CDR2 is SNEGSKA (reference sequence). Losses at the gene ends were 6 bases for V and 7 bases for J; bases not matched to a gene: 5. This clonotype was detected many times. Its antigen is not known. The 5'RACE template-switching step produced TCR cDNA and added a universal primer site and UMIs. TCRdb processed the 5' RACE reads anew with MiXCR; each CDR3 protein has one entry. Of about 320,000 distinct CDR3 sequences listed, 3.5% to 4.5% are singletons. The TCR comes from a man aged 18 to 30 who received the YFV17D yellow fever vaccine. The specimen comprised PBMCs, sampled 15 days after the yellow fever booster vaccination. The chain couples TRBV20-1 to TRBJ1-1, with TRBD1 matching 10 bases. The CDR3 DNA follows: TGCAGTGCAAAGACAGGGGGCGTTGAAGCTTTCTTT. It codes for CSAKTGGVEAFF.